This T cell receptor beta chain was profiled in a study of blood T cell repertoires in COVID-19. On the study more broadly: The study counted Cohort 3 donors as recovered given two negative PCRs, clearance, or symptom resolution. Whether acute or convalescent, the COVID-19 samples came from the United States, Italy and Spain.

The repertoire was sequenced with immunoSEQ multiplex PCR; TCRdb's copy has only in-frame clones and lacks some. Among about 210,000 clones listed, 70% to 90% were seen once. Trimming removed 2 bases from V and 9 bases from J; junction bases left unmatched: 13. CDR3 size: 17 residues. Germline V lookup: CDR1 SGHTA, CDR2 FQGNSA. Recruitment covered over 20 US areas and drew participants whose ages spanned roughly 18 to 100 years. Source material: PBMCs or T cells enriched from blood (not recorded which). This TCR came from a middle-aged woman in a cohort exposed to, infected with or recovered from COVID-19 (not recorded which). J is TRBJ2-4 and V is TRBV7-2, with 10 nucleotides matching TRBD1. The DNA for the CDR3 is TGTGCCAGCAGCTTAAGGATGGCCGGGACAGGGGTCGGCATTCAGTACTTC. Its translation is CASSLRMAGTGVGIQYF. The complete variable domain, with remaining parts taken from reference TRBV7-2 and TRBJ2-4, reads GAGVSQSPSNKVTEKGKDVELRCDPISGHTALYWYRQSLGQGLEFLIYFQGNSAPDKSGLPSDRFSAERTGGSVSTLTIQRTQQEDSAVYLCASSLRMAGTGVGIQYFGAGTRLSVL.